A single sample gave rise to the 12 T cell receptor beta chains below, sequenced in a study of CD8 T cells in ankylosing spondylitis. TCRdb called the 5' RACE reads again in MiXCR, with one record for every CDR3 protein. Of under 250,000 distinct CDR3 sequences listed, approximately 24% are singletons. The sequencing sample was made of blood, either unsorted or a sorted T cell fraction (not recorded which). The source of these receptors is a male donor with ankylosing spondylitis or in good health (not recorded which).

The chain joins TRBV29-1 to TRBJ2-1; D perhaps matches TRBD2 (7 bases). The ends were cut back, 7 bases at V and 7 bases at J, with 20 bases in the middle. This CDR3 spans 14 amino acids. The germline V gene encodes CDR1 SQVTM and CDR2 ANQGSEA. The CDR3, as DNA: TGCAGCGCGGGAGGCACAGGGAAAAGGAATGAGCAGTTCTTC. Translated, it gives CSAGGTGKRNEQFF.

In this sample, this clonotype turned up a few times. CDR3 residues: CASSYVAQINYGYTF. The CDR3 coding sequence is TGTGCCAGCAGTTACGTAGCTCAGATTAACTATGGCTACACCTTC. The chain joins TRBV6-5 to TRBJ1-2; D unresolved. The CDR3 runs 15 residues. Germline CDR1 and CDR2: MNHEY and SVGAGI. Trimming cost V 2 bases and J 1 base, with 11 bases left between them.

This clonotype was observed at least ten times. V gene TRBV7-8 combines with J gene TRBJ2-5, with D tentatively TRBD2 (5 bases). CDR3 size: 16 residues. Germline V CDR1 and CDR2: SGHVS, FQNEAQ. The V end was cut by 5 bases, the J end by 2 bases, with 18 bases between. In nucleotides, the CDR3 is TGTGCCAGCAGCCCCCCTCACGGGAAGCGACAAGAGACCCAGTACTTC. It translates to CASSPPHGKRQETQYF.

The chain recombines TRBV12-3 or TRBV12-4 with TRBJ1-2; TRBD1 matches 9 bases. J lost 7 bases, V lost 6 bases, and 9 bases had no gene match. The CDR3 is made up of 14 amino acids. CDR3 nucleotide sequence: TGTGCCAGCAGCTCTACAGGGGGCGGATTTGGCTACACCTTC. Its protein is CASSSTGGGFGYTF.

The rearrangement links TRBV20-1 to TRBJ2-7; D unresolved. V was pared by 7 bases and J by 2 bases, with 12 bases between. CDR1 and CDR2 (germline): DFQATT, SNEGSKA (reference sequence). The CDR3 extends over 12 amino acids. The CDR3 region has the DNA TGCAGTGGACGGCTCACTGCCTACGAGCAGTACTTC. It is translated as CSGRLTAYEQYF.

This clonotype appeared a few times. V and J are TRBV20-1 and TRBJ2-1, with TRBD2 matching over 12 bases. V gave up 2 bases and J gave up 2 bases; unmatched junction bases: 1. CDR3 length equals 15 residues. Germline V gene sequence: CDR1 DFQATT, CDR2 SNEGSKA (reference sequence). The DNA of the CDR3 is TGCAGTGCTAGACCTAGCGGGAGGGCCTACAATGAGCAGTTCTTC. Its translation: CSARPSGRAYNEQFF.

The chain couples TRBV9 to TRBJ2-6, with D possibly called TRBD1 or TRBD2 (6 bases each). The CDR3 spans 17 residues. The V and J ends lost 0 bases and 3 bases respectively, with 13 bases between them. Germline V lookup: CDR1 SGDLS, CDR2 YYNGEE. The CDR3 sequence is CASSVESRGVGANVLTF. The CDR3 nucleotides read TGTGCCAGCAGCGTAGAGTCGAGGGGGGTTGGGGCCAACGTCCTGACTTTC.

This clonotype occurred many times. This chain links TRBV27 with TRBJ2-3; 8 nucleotides match TRBD1. V lost 5 bases and J lost 6; bases outside the gene matches: 7. Germline values: CDR1 MNHEY, CDR2 SMNVEV (reference sequence). This CDR3 has 14 amino acids. CDR3 sequence (DNA): TGTGCCAGCAGTGGAAAAGCAGGGGGCGATACGCAGTATTTT. Its translation is CASSGKAGGDTQYF.

This clonotype came up many times. This sequence joins TRBV29-1 and TRBJ2-7; D may correspond to TRBD1 or TRBD2 (6 bases each). Germline CDR1 reads SQVTM; CDR2 reads ANQGSEA. Deletions cut 5 bases from V and 2 bases from J, with 10 bases between. The CDR3 has 12 residues. DNA of the CDR3: TGCAGCGTTAGGGGGGACACCTACGAGCAGTACTTC. Protein product: CSVRGDTYEQYF.

This clonotype was counted at least ten times. This chain uses TRBV29-1 with TRBJ1-2; D not resolved. This CDR3 comprises 10 residues. The germline V and J ends were trimmed by 0 bases and 4 bases, with 0 bases remaining between them. Germline V lookup: CDR1 SQVTM, CDR2 ANQGSEA. The CDR3 here is CSVEDYGYTF. The DNA for the CDR3 is TGCAGCGTTGAAGACTATGGCTACACCTTC. Together with reference TRBV29-1 and TRBJ1-2, the CDR3 gives the full variable domain: SAVISQKPSRDICQRGTSLTIQCQVDSQVTMMFWYRQQPGQSLTLIATANQGSEATYESGFVIDKFPISRPNLTFSTLTVSNMSPEDSSIYLCSVEDYGYTFGSGTRLTVV.

This rearrangement joins TRBV7-6 to TRBJ2-2, with 8 bases identical to TRBD2. V shed 3 bases and J 2 bases; nucleotides not matched to a gene: 5. In germline, CDR1 is SGHVS, CDR2 FNYEAQ. This CDR3 is built from 16 residues. The CDR3 protein is CASSLSSGVNTGELFF. Written as DNA, the CDR3 is TGTGCCAGCAGCTTGAGTAGCGGGGTCAACACCGGGGAGCTGTTTTTT.

This clonotype was seen at least ten times. V and J are TRBV20-1 and TRBJ1-2; D is unclear. Germline V CDR1 and CDR2: DFQATT, SNEGSKA (reference sequence). Trimming took 2 bases from V and 4 from J, leaving 5 bases between them. The CDR3 loop spans 11 amino acids. The CDR3 loop is CSARWSYGYTF. The CDR3 DNA is TGCAGTGCTAGATGGAGCTATGGCTACACCTTC.